This entry lists 22 T cell receptor beta chains sequenced from one sample in a study of shared clonotypes between healthy human individuals. Repertoires were generated with immunoSEQ multiplex PCR, while TCRdb's copy carries only in-frame clones and drops some. The sample holds around 95,000 clones, roughly two thirds seen once. The sample consisted of memory CD8+ T cells sorted from blood. Subset denoted: CD45RO+ cells pooled with CCR7-negative TemRA cells. The origin of the receptors is a man aged 25-45 years in good health.

This clone was detected a few times. The chain joins TRBV5-6 to TRBJ2-7; D gene uncertain. Germline CDR1 is SGHDT and CDR2 is YYEEEE. This CDR3 contains 14 residues. Trimming removed 1 base at V and 3 bases at J, with 11 bases between. This CDR3 reads CASSLWVGVYEQYF. As DNA, the CDR3 is TGTGCCAGCAGCTTGTGGGTTGGAGTCTACGAGCAGTACTTC. The complete variable domain, with remaining parts taken from reference TRBV5-6 and TRBJ2-7, reads DAGVTQSPTHLIKTRGQQVTLRCSPKSGHDTVSWYQQALGQGPQFIFQYYEEEERQRGNFPDRFSGHQFPNYSSELNVNALLLGDSALYLCASSLWVGVYEQYFGPGTRLTVT.

The gene calls are TRBV5-4 and TRBJ2-2, with TRBD1 matching over 11 bases. The ends lost 7 bases at V and 1 base at J; junction bases unmatched: 6. The CDR3 contains 16 residues. CDR1 is SGHNT, CDR2 YYREEE, per germline (reference sequence). CDR3 sequence (DNA): TGTGCCAGCGGGACAGGGGGGACCTTGAACACCGGGGAGCTGTTTTTT. It specifies CASGTGGTLNTGELFF.

The chain uses TRBV15 and TRBJ2-5; 7 bases line up with TRBD2. J was trimmed by 4 bases and V by 0 bases; bases with no gene match: 11. The CDR3 covers 17 residues. Germline CDR1 is LNHNV and CDR2 is YYDKDF (reference sequence). The chain's CDR3 is CATSRDCASGCPETQYF. CDR3 DNA: TGTGCCACCAGCAGAGATTGCGCTAGCGGCTGCCCAGAGACCCAGTACTTC.

The rearrangement links TRBV5-1 to TRBJ2-4, with D unresolved. From germline, CDR1 is SGHRS and CDR2 YFSETQ. With 4 bases removed from V and 1 base from J, the gap between germline ends came to 15 bases. This CDR3 comprises 16 residues. CDR3 sequence reads: CASSPDETGAKNIQYF. CDR3 DNA: TGCGCCAGCAGCCCCGACGAAACCGGCGCCAAAAACATTCAGTACTTC. Full variable domain (remainder filled in from reference TRBV5-1 and TRBJ2-4): KAGVTQTPRYLIKTRGQQVTLSCSPISGHRSVSWYQQTPGQGLQFLFEYFSETQRNKGNFPGRFSGRQFSNSRSEMNVSTLELGDSALYLCASSPDETGAKNIQYFGAGTRLSVL.

In DNA, the CDR3 is TGCGCCAGGCGAAGGGAGGGCCGAATGATTGAGCAGTTCTTC. Amino acids: CARRREGRMIEQFF. This sequence joins TRBV10-1 and TRBJ2-1; TRBD2 agrees at 7 bases. The CDR3 is 14 amino acids. J was trimmed by 9 bases and V by 9 bases; bases with no gene match: 14. Germline V gives CDR1 WNHNN, CDR2 SYGVQD (reference sequence).

The CDR3 loop is CATSRDQVWHSGELFF. The CDR3 DNA reads as TGTGCCACCAGCAGAGATCAGGTCTGGCATTCCGGGGAGCTGTTTTTT. The V call is TRBV15, the J call TRBJ2-2; D call uncertain. The CDR3 extends over 16 amino acids. Trimming took 0 bases from V and 6 from J, leaving 14 bases between them. The germline V gene has CDR1 LNHNV and CDR2 YYDKDF (reference sequence).

This clone came up once. The chain couples TRBV6-1 to TRBJ2-3; 7 nucleotides agree with TRBD1. The CDR3 totals 16 residues. The ends lost 4 bases at V and 4 bases at J; junction bases unmatched: 11. Germline V gene data show CDR1 as MNHNS and CDR2 as SASEGT. CDR3 protein: CASSGQGAMGADTQYF. The CDR3, as DNA: TGTGCCAGCAGTGGACAGGGCGCGATGGGGGCAGATACGCAGTATTTT.

The V gene is TRBV7-9, the J gene TRBJ1-1, with a possible D match to TRBD1 (5 bases). V dropped 1 base and J dropped 4 bases, with 13 bases sitting between them. Germline V gives CDR1 SEHNR, CDR2 FQNEAQ (reference sequence). CDR3 length equals 15 residues. CDR3 nucleotides: TGTGCCAGCAGCTTAGACGGCTCGGGGGGCACTGAAGCTTTCTTT. It is translated as CASSLDGSGGTEAFF.

The J gene is TRBJ2-5, the V gene TRBV7-9, with 8 positions matching TRBD1. Trimming removed 0 bases from V and 3 bases from J; junction bases left unmatched: 9. The CDR3 contains 17 residues. Germline-derived CDR1 and CDR2 are SEHNR and FQNEAQ (reference sequence). Here the CDR3 DNA reads TGTGCCAGCAGCTTAGCCGCAGGGGGCCGAGGCGAAGAGACCCAGTACTTC. Encoded protein: CASSLAAGGRGEETQYF.

This sequence joins TRBV7-2 and TRBJ2-6, with D perhaps matching TRBD2 (5 bases). CDR3 size: 16 residues. Germline-derived CDR1 and CDR2 are SGHTA and FQGNSA. The V end lost 6 bases, the J end lost 2 bases, and 14 bases lay between the germline ends. For the CDR3, the DNA is TGTGCCAGCAGGGAGGAGCTCCTGGCTGGGGCCAACGTCCTGACTTTC. Amino acids: CASREELLAGANVLTF.

This chain uses TRBV6-6 with TRBJ1-1; D remains unclear. The CDR3 has 14 residues. V was trimmed by 6 bases and J by 0 bases, leaving 11 bases between them. Germline CDR1 is MNHNY and CDR2 is SVGAGI (reference sequence). CDR3 nucleotides: TGTGCCAGCAGACGGGTAATCATGAACACTGAAGCTTTCTTT. It specifies CASRRVIMNTEAFF.

V gene TRBV29-1 combines with J gene TRBJ2-1; TRBD2 matches at 7 bases. Trimming cost V 4 bases and J 4 bases; bases outside gene matches: 4. Germline-derived CDR1 and CDR2 are SQVTM and ANQGSEA. The CDR3 loop spans 13 amino acids. CDR3 loop: CSVGLADYNEQFF. The CDR3 region has the DNA TGCAGCGTTGGGCTAGCGGATTACAATGAGCAGTTCTTC.

About this clone itself: A read error may be the cause here, since a much bigger clone is one base away. V gene TRBV9 combines with J gene TRBJ2-3, with D hard to call. CDR3 length: 13 amino acids. Germline CDR1 is SGDLS and CDR2 is YYNGEE. Written as DNA, the CDR3 is TGTGCCAGCGGCGTAGGAGAAGAAGATACGCAGTATTTT. It codes for CASGVGEEDTQYF.

Points on this clone: This may be a read error: a much more frequent sequence differs by one nucleotide. The same CDR3 can be traced to other DNA sequences in this sample. The chain carries TRBV5-4 and TRBJ1-1, with D perhaps TRBD1 (6 bases). The CDR3 is 13 residues long. V gave up 0 bases and J gave up 11 bases, with 14 bases separating them. In germline, CDR1 is SGHNT, CDR2 YYREEE (reference sequence). In DNA form, the CDR3 reads TGTGCCAGCAGCTTGGACGGACAGCTAGAGGCTTTCTTT. This gives the protein CASSLDGQLEAFF.

This sequence joins TRBV6-1 and TRBJ2-2, with a weak D call TRBD2 (6 bases). V was clipped by 10 bases and J by 6 bases, with 18 bases between them. The V gene's germline CDR1 is MNHNS and CDR2 SASEGT. The CDR3 covers 14 residues. The CDR3: CATKSTGESGELFF. CDR3 nucleotides: TGTGCCACCAAAAGCACGGGGGAGTCCGGGGAGCTGTTTTTT.

The chain combines TRBV7-8 with TRBJ2-3; D is perhaps TRBD2 (5 bases). Germline CDR1 SGHVS, CDR2 FQNEAQ. The CDR3 has 15 residues. V was pared by 0 bases and J by 4 bases, with 11 bases between. The CDR3 nucleotides are TGTGCCAGCAGCTTAGCTTTCGGGGTCTCAGATACGCAGTATTTT. Translated, it gives CASSLAFGVSDTQYF.

DNA of the CDR3: TGCAGCGTTATGGACCTAGGGGGCACAGATACGCAGTATTTT. Its protein is CSVMDLGGTDTQYF. This sequence joins TRBV29-1 and TRBJ2-3; the D gene is possibly TRBD1 (5 bases). The ends were cut back, 5 bases at V and 1 base at J, with 13 bases in the middle. Per germline, CDR1 SQVTM and CDR2 ANQGSEA. This CDR3 has 14 amino acids.

DNA of the CDR3: TGCGCCAGCAGCCCGCAACTAGGGACCTTACGATGGCAGTACTTC. Translation: CASSPQLGTLRWQYF. The chain joins TRBV5-1 to TRBJ2-7; D may be TRBD1 or TRBD2 (5 bases each). Trimming left V 4 bases short and J 9 bases short, with 23 bases between. Germline V gene lookup returns CDR1 SGHRS and CDR2 YFSETQ. The CDR3 is made up of 15 amino acids.

The V and J genes are TRBV6-4 and TRBJ1-2; the D is unclear. Germline V gene data show CDR1 as MRHNA and CDR2 as SNTAGT. Trimming took off 4 bases at V and 4 bases at J, with 31 bases between the two ends. The CDR3 runs 20 residues. The CDR3, as DNA: TGTGCCAGCAGTGGATCGACGAGAGCAGCGCGACACGGAAAGACCTATGGCTACACCTTC. Translating gives CASSGSTRAARHGKTYGYTF.

J is TRBJ2-5 and V is TRBV27, with D unresolved. The CDR3 totals 14 residues. The germline V and J ends were trimmed by 3 bases and 2 bases, with 10 bases remaining between them. Germline V gene data show CDR1 as MNHEY and CDR2 as SMNVEV (reference sequence). The CDR3 is CASSFSRTQETQYF. The CDR3 nucleotides are TGTGCCAGCAGTTTTTCGCGAACTCAAGAGACCCAGTACTTC.

This clone was seen repeatedly, ten times or more. The rearrangement links TRBV29-1 to TRBJ2-3; D is perhaps TRBD1 (5 bases). Trimming left V 3 bases short and J 0 bases short, with 10 bases between. The CDR3 totals 14 residues. CDR1 and CDR2 (germline): SQVTM, ANQGSEA. The CDR3 spells CSVDGAESTDTQYF. Here the CDR3 DNA reads TGCAGCGTTGATGGGGCCGAGAGCACAGATACGCAGTATTTT.

V gene TRBV19 combines with J gene TRBJ2-1, with D possibly TRBD2 on 6 matching bases. The V gene's germline CDR1 is LNHDA and CDR2 SQIVND (reference sequence). The V gene lost 5 bases and the J gene lost 2 bases, with 7 bases spanning the gap. This CDR3 has 13 residues. The CDR3 DNA is TGTGCCAGTAGTGCGGGACCCTACAATGAGCAGTTCTTC. Encoded protein: CASSAGPYNEQFF. Filled out from reference TRBV19 and TRBJ2-1, the complete variable domain reads DGGITQSPKYLFRKEGQNVTLSCEQNLNHDAMYWYRQDPGQGLRLIYYSQIVNDFQKGDIAEGYSVSREKKESFPLTVTSAQKNPTAFYLCASSAGPYNEQFFGPGTRLTVL.